The 28 T cell receptor beta chains reported below all come from one sample, sequenced in a study of blood T cell repertoires in COVID-19. The data were produced by immunoSEQ multiplex PCR, yet TCRdb's version contains in-frame clones alone and is incomplete. This sample has over 200,000 clones, with just under 90% found just once. Material for sequencing was PBMCs or T cells enriched from blood (not recorded which). These TCRs come from a man younger than 45 who had recovered from COVID-19.

V gene TRBV5-1 combines with J gene TRBJ2-7; TRBD1 agrees at 11 bases. Germline lookup yields CDR1 SGHRS and CDR2 YFSETQ. V lost 4 bases to trimming and J lost 7 bases; unmatched junction nucleotides: 7. There are 14 residues in the CDR3. The CDR3 spells CASSEDRGPWEQYF. The DNA of the CDR3 is TGCGCCAGCAGCGAGGACAGGGGGCCTTGGGAGCAGTACTTC.

The rearrangement uses TRBV27 and TRBJ1-2; the D gene is possibly TRBD1 (5 bases). V was trimmed by 6 bases and J by 3 bases, leaving 11 bases between them. This CDR3 spans 13 amino acids. Germline lookup yields CDR1 MNHEY and CDR2 SMNVEV (reference sequence). For the CDR3, the DNA is TGTGCCAGCAGAGGGAGGGACGACTATGGCTACACCTTC. Translation: CASRGRDDYGYTF.

This chain connects TRBV27 to TRBJ1-2; D gene unclear. There are 13 residues in the CDR3. V was trimmed by 4 bases and J by 5 bases, leaving 11 bases between them. In germline, CDR1 is MNHEY, CDR2 SMNVEV (reference sequence). Here the CDR3 reads CASSYRGGYGYTF. The CDR3 nucleotides read TGTGCCAGCAGTTACCGGGGTGGGTATGGCTACACCTTC.

The V gene is TRBV6-5, the J gene TRBJ1-2, with TRBD1 matching 7 bases. The V and J ends lost 6 bases and 4 bases, in that order; junction bases with no gene match: 5. The CDR3 is made up of 13 amino acids. Germline assignment: CDR1 MNHEY and CDR2 SVGAGI. CDR3 residues: CASSRQGPYGYTF. CDR3 nucleotide sequence: TGTGCCAGCAGCCGACAGGGCCCCTATGGCTACACCTTC.

This chain joins TRBV4-2 and TRBJ1-2; D not certain. CDR3 length: 15 residues. V lost 4 bases and J lost 4, with 16 bases in between. In germline, CDR1 is LGHNA, CDR2 YNFKEQ. The CDR3 region is CASSLANPVLYGYTF. DNA of the CDR3: TGTGCCAGCAGCCTCGCCAACCCAGTTCTCTATGGCTACACCTTC.

CDR3: CASSQSRGRGYEQYF. The CDR3 nucleotides read TGCGCCAGCAGCCAGTCCCGAGGCAGGGGTTACGAGCAGTACTTC. This chain uses TRBV5-1 with TRBJ2-7; D may be TRBD1 (6 bases). Trimming removed 4 bases from V and 4 bases from J, with 18 bases in between. The CDR3 covers 15 residues. The V gene's germline CDR1 is SGHRS and CDR2 YFSETQ.

J is TRBJ1-1 and V is TRBV2; D is uncertain. The ends were cut back, 0 bases at V and 1 base at J, with 3 bases in the middle. Germline-derived CDR1 and CDR2 are SNHLY and FYNNEI. The CDR3 has 13 residues. CDR3: CASSEARNTEAFF. CDR3 DNA sequence: TGTGCCAGCAGTGAAGCCCGGAACACTGAAGCTTTCTTT. The full variable domain, completed using reference TRBV2 and TRBJ1-1, is EPEVTQTPSHQVTQMGQEVILRCVPISNHLYFYWYRQILGQKVEFLVSFYNNEISEKSEIFDDQFSVERPDGSNFTLKIRSTKLEDSAMYFCASSEARNTEAFFGQGTRLTVV.

This chain links TRBV19 with TRBJ1-6, with 7 bases lining up with TRBD1. Germline-derived CDR1 and CDR2 are LNHDA and SQIVND (reference sequence). The trim removed 5 bases at V and 10 bases at J, leaving 11 bases unmatched. This CDR3 has 15 residues. The CDR3 bases are TGTGCCAGTAGTTCGAACAGGGGCATAAGCTCACCCCTCCACTTT. It yields the protein CASSSNRGISSPLHF.

The chain links TRBV28 to TRBJ1-6, with 8 bases lining up with TRBD1. The CDR3 is 14 amino acids. The germline gives CDR1 MDHEN, CDR2 SYDVKM. The V and J ends lost 2 bases and 11 bases, in that order; junction bases with no gene match: 5. CDR3 in amino acids: CASSLQGASTPLHF. CDR3 nucleotides: TGTGCCAGCAGTTTACAGGGGGCATCGACACCCCTCCACTTT.

The chain combines TRBV29-1 with TRBJ2-7; 9 bases are a match to TRBD1. CDR1 SQVTM and CDR2 ANQGSEA come from the germline V gene. J gave up 2 bases and V 2 bases, and 1 base lay outside the gene matches. The CDR3 sequence is 13 residues long. CDR3 sequence (DNA): TGCAGCGTTGAAACAGGGGGCGCCTACGAGCAGTACTTC. Translation gives CSVETGGAYEQYF.

J is TRBJ2-3 and V is TRBV7-2; 9 positions agree with TRBD1. CDR1 SGHTA and CDR2 FQGNSA come from the germline V gene. V lost 5 bases, J lost 0 bases, and 6 bases stayed unmatched. CDR3 length: 16 residues. CDR3 coding DNA: TGTGCCAGCAGCCCCCGGGACAGGGTTAGCACAGATACGCAGTATTTT. It is translated as CASSPRDRVSTDTQYF.

This chain uses TRBV6-2 or TRBV6-3 with TRBJ1-6; D possibly corresponds to TRBD1 (5 bases). The CDR3 consists of 17 residues. The V end was cut by 6 bases, the J end by 7 bases, with 22 bases between. In germline, CDR1 is MNHEY, CDR2 SVGEGT. Written as DNA, the CDR3 is TGTGCCAGCAGCCCCGACCGGGACTACCCATCAAATTCACCCCTCCACTTT. This sequence encodes CASSPDRDYPSNSPLHF.

The rearrangement uses TRBV7-6 and TRBJ2-3; 8 bases agree with TRBD2. After removal of 4 bases from V and 3 bases from J, the junction contained 6 bases not matched to a gene. Germline assignment: CDR1 SGHVS and CDR2 FNYEAQ. The CDR3 spans 15 residues. Written as DNA, the CDR3 is TGTGCCAGCAGCTCCCCCGCGGGGGGAACAGATACGCAGTATTTT. Its protein product is CASSSPAGGTDTQYF.

The rearrangement joins TRBV2 to TRBJ2-2; 7 bases fit TRBD1. V gave up 11 bases and J gave up 6 bases; unmatched junction bases: 18. Germline lookup yields CDR1 SNHLY and CDR2 FYNNEI. This CDR3 comprises 16 residues. In DNA form, the CDR3 reads TGTGCCCGACGACAGGGAGATTTACCCGGCGCCGGGGAGCTGTTTTTT. Its translation: CARRQGDLPGAGELFF.

The V and J genes are TRBV5-4 and TRBJ2-7, with TRBD2 matching 10 bases. Germline trimming cut 0 bases from V and 3 bases from J; bases unmatched to any gene: 6. Germline CDR1 reads SGHNT; CDR2 reads YYREEE (reference sequence). The CDR3 is 16 residues long. The CDR3 nucleotides are TGTGCCAGCAGCTTGGTGGGCGAGCGGGGGGGCTACGAGCAGTACTTC. Translating gives CASSLVGERGGYEQYF.

The J gene is TRBJ1-4, the V gene TRBV7-6, with 8 bases fitting TRBD1. CDR3 length: 15 residues. The junction had 0 bases not matched to a gene; V was cut back by 0 bases and J by 3 bases. In germline, CDR1 is SGHVS, CDR2 FNYEAQ. This chain's CDR3 is CASSLATGANEKLFF. The CDR3 DNA sequence: TGTGCCAGCAGCTTAGCGACAGGGGCTAATGAAAAACTGTTTTTT.

The chain recombines TRBV11-2 with TRBJ2-2; 8 bases agree with TRBD2. The CDR3 has 19 residues. After removal of 3 bases from V and 4 bases from J, the junction contained 16 bases not matched to a gene. Germline CDR1 SGHAT, CDR2 FQNNGV. The CDR3 spells CASSFKGPGSGTSTGELFF. The CDR3 coding sequence is TGTGCCAGCAGCTTTAAGGGCCCTGGTAGCGGGACCTCCACCGGGGAGCTGTTTTTT.

The V call is TRBV5-6, the J call TRBJ2-1; a possible D gene is TRBD2 (6 bases). This CDR3 is built from 16 residues. V lost 2 bases to trimming and J lost 2 bases, with 14 bases between them. The germline CDR1 and CDR2 sequences are SGHDT and YYEEEE. CDR3 loop: CASSFYTGETYNEQFF. CDR3 coding DNA: TGTGCCAGCAGCTTTTATACGGGGGAAACCTACAATGAGCAGTTCTTC.

The chain couples TRBV6-2 or TRBV6-3 to TRBJ2-5, with 10 bases that match TRBD2. The CDR3 spans 14 residues. Germline V gene sequence: CDR1 MNHEY, CDR2 SVGEGT. The junction had 4 bases not matched to a gene; V was cut back by 4 bases and J by 5 bases. The CDR3 is CASSFPGLAETQYF. Here the CDR3 DNA reads TGTGCCAGCAGTTTCCCGGGACTAGCGGAGACCCAGTACTTC.

The rearrangement joins TRBV11-2 to TRBJ1-3, with D unclear. Germline V CDR1 and CDR2: SGHAT, FQNNGV. There are 14 residues in the CDR3. The V end lost 4 bases, the J end lost 4 bases, and 11 bases lay between the germline ends. CDR3 bases: TGTGCCAGCAGCTCCCAACATTACGGAAACACCATATATTTT. It specifies CASSSQHYGNTIYF.

The chain uses TRBV5-6 and TRBJ2-7; TRBD1 agrees at 9 bases. The germline V gene has CDR1 SGHDT and CDR2 YYEEEE. J lost 12 bases, V lost 3 bases, and 13 bases had no gene match. The length of the CDR3 is 14 residues. The CDR3 sequence is CASSSTRDRVPVYF. The CDR3 DNA reads as TGTGCCAGCAGCTCGACCCGGGACAGGGTTCCCGTGTACTTC.

The gene calls are TRBV28 and TRBJ2-1; D is possibly TRBD2 (6 bases). There are 17 residues in the CDR3. In germline, CDR1 is MDHEN, CDR2 SYDVKM. Trimming pared 2 bases from V and 0 bases from J, leaving 14 bases between. CDR3 residues: CASSLVLRESSYNEQFF. Written as DNA, the CDR3 is TGTGCCAGCAGTTTAGTTCTCCGGGAGAGCTCCTACAATGAGCAGTTCTTC.

The V gene is TRBV4-3, the J gene TRBJ2-1; 9 bases line up with TRBD2. Germline CDR1 is LGHNA and CDR2 is YSLEER. J lost 2 bases, V lost 0 bases, and 2 bases had no gene match. This CDR3 comprises 16 residues. CDR3 coding DNA: TGCGCCAGCAGCCAAGATGGGACTAGCACCTACAATGAGCAGTTCTTC. It translates to CASSQDGTSTYNEQFF.

The genes are TRBV7-9 and TRBJ1-5; maybe TRBD1 (6 bases). Germline V gene lookup returns CDR1 SEHNR and CDR2 FQNEAQ (reference sequence). Between the trimmed V and J ends, which lost 2 bases and 0 bases, there was a span of 11 bases. The CDR3 runs 16 residues. The CDR3 protein is CASSLSGARSNQPQHF. The DNA of the CDR3 is TGTGCCAGCAGCTTATCAGGGGCCCGTAGCAATCAGCCCCAGCATTTT.

The chain employs TRBV7-2 and TRBJ2-2; TRBD2 is a possible D gene (5 bases). Trimming cost V 1 base and J 1 base, with 7 bases left between them. Germline V gene sequence: CDR1 SGHTA, CDR2 FQGNSA. CDR3 size: 15 residues. CDR3 region: CASSLGTLNTGELFF. In nucleotides, the CDR3 is TGTGCCAGCAGCTTAGGGACTTTGAACACCGGGGAGCTGTTTTTT. Drawing the rest from reference TRBV7-2 and TRBJ2-2, the complete variable domain is GAGVSQSPSNKVTEKGKDVELRCDPISGHTALYWYRQSLGQGLEFLIYFQGNSAPDKSGLPSDRFSAERTGGSVSTLTIQRTQQEDSAVYLCASSLGTLNTGELFFGEGSRLTVL.

This clone showed up just once. The chain employs TRBV24-1 and TRBJ2-7; D remains unclear. CDR3 length: 15 amino acids. Trimming took off 4 bases at V and 2 bases at J, with 14 bases between the two ends. CDR1 and CDR2 from the germline V gene are KGHDR and SFDVKD. The CDR3 DNA follows: TGTGCCACCAGTGACTCCCGGAGCAAAACCTACGAGCAGTACTTC. Translation: CATSDSRSKTYEQYF.

This CDR3 reads CASSESGGASGDTGELFF. In DNA, the CDR3 is TGCGCCAGCAGTGAGTCGGGGGGGGCTAGCGGGGACACCGGGGAGCTGTTTTTT. The genes are TRBV10-2 and TRBJ2-2; 9 nucleotides align to TRBD2. The germline CDR1 and CDR2 sequences are WSHSY and SAAADI. V lost 0 bases and J lost 3; bases outside the gene matches: 8. The CDR3 sequence is 18 residues long.

The chain combines TRBV4-1 with TRBJ2-1, with 7 bases lining up with TRBD2. V shed 5 bases, J shed 5 bases, and the junction held 6 bases outside the gene matches. The germline V gene has CDR1 MGHRA and CDR2 YSYEKL. The CDR3 is 14 amino acids. The CDR3 nucleotides read TGCGCCAGCAGCGACGAGGCGGGGGACAATGAGCAGTTCTTC. Translating gives CASSDEAGDNEQFF.